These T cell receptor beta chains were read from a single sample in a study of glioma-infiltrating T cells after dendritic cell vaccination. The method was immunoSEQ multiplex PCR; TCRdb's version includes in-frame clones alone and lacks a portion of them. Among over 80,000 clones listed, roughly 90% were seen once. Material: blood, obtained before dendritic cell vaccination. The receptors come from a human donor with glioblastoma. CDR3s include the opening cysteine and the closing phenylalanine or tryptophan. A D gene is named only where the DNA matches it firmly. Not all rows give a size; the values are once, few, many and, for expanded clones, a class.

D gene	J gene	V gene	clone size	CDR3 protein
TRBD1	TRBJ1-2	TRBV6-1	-	CASSNGQGALGYTF
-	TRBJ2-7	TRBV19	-	CASSINRAGSTSYEQYF
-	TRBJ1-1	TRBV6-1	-	CASSEATLDPTEAFF
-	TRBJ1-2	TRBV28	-	CASNSSPGGYTF
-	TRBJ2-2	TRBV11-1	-	CASSFKGRDTGELFF
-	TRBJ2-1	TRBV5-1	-	CASTPSGSNDEQFF
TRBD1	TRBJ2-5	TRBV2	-	CASSQTGPRETQYF
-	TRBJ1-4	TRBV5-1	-	CASSLEAGAEKLFF
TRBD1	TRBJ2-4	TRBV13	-	CASSQIGQEKNIQYF
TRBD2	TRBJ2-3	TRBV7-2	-	CASSLTSGVTDTQYF
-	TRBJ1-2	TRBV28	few	CASSQYTTGYGYTF
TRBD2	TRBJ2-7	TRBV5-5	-	CASSWTSGLGSYEQYF
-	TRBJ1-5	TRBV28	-	CASSARGGRSNQPQHF
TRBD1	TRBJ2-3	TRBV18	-	CASSPLGTGGADTQYF
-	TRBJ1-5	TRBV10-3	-	CAISGNRGNQPQHF
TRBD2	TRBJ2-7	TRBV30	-	CAWSPPGLAYSYEQYF
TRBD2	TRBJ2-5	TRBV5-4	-	CASSLETSGSETQYF
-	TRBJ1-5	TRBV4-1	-	CASSHGRGQPQHF
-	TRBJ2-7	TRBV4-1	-	CASSQRRGYEQYF
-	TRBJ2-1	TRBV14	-	CASSRVGGGYNEQFF
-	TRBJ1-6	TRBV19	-	CASSIAQDQGSPLHF
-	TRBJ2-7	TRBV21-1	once	CASSKPHREIGSYEQYF
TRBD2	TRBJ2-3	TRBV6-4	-	CASSDSNSGGAETQYF
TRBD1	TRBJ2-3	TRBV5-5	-	CASSSGTGIPDTQYF
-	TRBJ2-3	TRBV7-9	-	CASSQLGRTDTQYF
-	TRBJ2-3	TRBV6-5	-	CASSYGQARTDTQYF
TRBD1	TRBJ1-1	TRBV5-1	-	CASSQSQGAIEAFF
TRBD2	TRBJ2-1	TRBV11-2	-	CASSLGWRGSSNEQFF
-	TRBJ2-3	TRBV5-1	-	CASSLTGMDTQYF
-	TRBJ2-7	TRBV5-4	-	CASSRDSYEQYF
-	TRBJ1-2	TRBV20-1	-	CSARDRGGYTF
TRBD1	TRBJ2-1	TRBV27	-	CASSHPGQSDEQFF
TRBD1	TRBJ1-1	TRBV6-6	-	CASRYDRVWKAFF
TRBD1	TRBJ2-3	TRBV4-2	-	CASNNQGAGTDTQYF
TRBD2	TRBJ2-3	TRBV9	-	CASSVESGRSDTQYF
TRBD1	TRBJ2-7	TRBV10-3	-	CAISGTGGHEQYF
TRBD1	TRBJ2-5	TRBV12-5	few	CASGNRGSETQYF
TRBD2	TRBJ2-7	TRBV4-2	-	CASSQDASGGSYEQYF
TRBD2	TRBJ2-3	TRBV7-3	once	CASSSSGTSGDTQYF